Listed below are T cell receptor beta chains from one sample, sequenced in a study of cytomegalovirus exposure and HLA in healthy donors. TCRdb's table, derived via immunoSEQ multiplex PCR, lists solely in-frame clones and lacks some. This sample has some 170,000 clones, with 60% to 85% found just once. The sequencing input was PBMCs. All receptors come from a man aged 25 to 45 in good health and CMV-seropositive. The CDR3 runs from the conserved cysteine through the conserved F or W.

J,V,length,CDR3
TRBJ1-1,TRBV5-1,20,CASSVGSHRRMVGLNTEAFF
TRBJ2-3,TRBV28,12,CATGGGTDTQYF
TRBJ1-2,TRBV28,13,CAITTGSGYGYTF
TRBJ1-4,TRBV7-9,14,CASSRQATNEKLFF
TRBJ1-4,TRBV19,15,CASSSSDRVSEKLFF
TRBJ2-5,TRBV4-2,14,CASSQGLVQETQYF
TRBJ2-3,TRBV6-1,15,CASTRDRSIADTQYF
TRBJ1-5,TRBV15,15,CATSTDSYSNQPQHF
TRBJ1-2,TRBV30,15,CACYGTGKANYGYTF
TRBJ1-2,TRBV7-2,15,CASSPPTGTAIGYTF
TRBJ2-2,TRBV7-9,15,CASSSTDRDTGELFF
TRBJ2-7,TRBV7-3,13,CASSPDSSYEQYF
TRBJ2-1,TRBV28,11,CASSTYNEQFF
TRBJ2-2,TRBV14,17,CASSKRLGGQNTGELFF
TRBJ2-7,TRBV5-1,17,CASRLTPHGTFSYEQYF
TRBJ2-7,TRBV27,14,CASREQTGHYEQYF
TRBJ2-2,TRBV5-1,14,CASSPQGTNGELFF
TRBJ2-5,TRBV7-7,13,CASSLELAKTQYF
TRBJ1-4,TRBV18,13,CASSPPAREKLFF
TRBJ2-7,TRBV29-1,12,CSVEPMSREQYF
TRBJ2-7,TRBV28,14,CASSSTGVTYEQYF
TRBJ2-2,TRBV29-1,12,CSAIRDTGELFF
TRBJ2-7,TRBV2,18,CASSDEGIGGSYYYEQYF
TRBJ2-7,TRBV14,16,CASSQDSGTGIYEQYF
TRBJ1-4,TRBV9,14,CASSPGGGNEKLFF
TRBJ1-5,TRBV4-3,15,CASSLDQGADQPQHF
TRBJ1-4,TRBV9,15,CASSGGQGYNEKLFF
TRBJ1-2,TRBV7-7,17,CASSLEGRYVANYGYTF
TRBJ1-4,TRBV29-1,13,CSVYRALNEKLFF
TRBJ2-7,TRBV10-3,19,CAISESRTGGSRAGFEQYF
TRBJ2-7,TRBV4-1,15,CASSQEPRGSYEQYF
TRBJ1-5,TRBV2,13,CASSSQGSKPQHF
TRBJ2-3,TRBV15,15,CATSRRAALDDTQYF
TRBJ2-7,TRBV13,14,CASSTRTGPREQYF
TRBJ2-3,TRBV7-9,13,CASSRGQIDTQYF
TRBJ1-1,TRBV18,18,CASSPFASGQSTNTEAFF
TRBJ2-7,TRBV5-6,12,CASSLGEWEQYF
TRBJ2-3,TRBV4-3,15,CASSHRGSFTDTQYF
TRBJ2-7,TRBV7-9,18,CASSPTRLTSGSSYEQYF
TRBJ2-1,TRBV7-2,15,CASSLQGATYNEQFF
TRBJ2-7,TRBV27,17,CASSLSLTGTYSYEQYF
TRBJ1-2,TRBV5-6,14,CASSLVTANYGYTF
TRBJ2-7,TRBV5-1,15,CASSSGQGHSYEQYF
TRBJ2-7,TRBV6-5,15,CASSFRGAPSYEQYF
TRBJ2-4,TRBV4-1,16,CASSQERRGAKNIQYF
TRBJ1-1,TRBV30,14,CAWCIRGGNTEAFF